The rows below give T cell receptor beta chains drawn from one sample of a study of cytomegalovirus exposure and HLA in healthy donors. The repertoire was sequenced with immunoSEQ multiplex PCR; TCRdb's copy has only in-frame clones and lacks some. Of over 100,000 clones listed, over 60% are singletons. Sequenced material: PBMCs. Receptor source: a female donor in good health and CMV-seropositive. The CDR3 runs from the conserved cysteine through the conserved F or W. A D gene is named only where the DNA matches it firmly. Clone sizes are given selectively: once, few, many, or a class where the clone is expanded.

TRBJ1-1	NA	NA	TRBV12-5	TGTGCTAGTGGTTTCAGTATCACTGAAGCTTTCTTT	CASGFSITEAFF
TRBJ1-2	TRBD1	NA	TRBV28	TGTGCCAGCAGTTTAGGGAATACGGGACAGTTAAACTATGGCTACACCTTC	CASSLGNTGQLNYGYTF
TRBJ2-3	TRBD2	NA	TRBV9	TGTGCCAGCAGCTTCACCGGGACTAGTTCTGGCACAGATACGCAGTATTTT	CASSFTGTSSGTDTQYF
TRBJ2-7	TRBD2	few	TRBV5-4	TGTGCCAGCAGCTTGGCGGGGGGGTCCACAGGTCGTCCCTACGAGCAGTACTTC	CASSLAGGSTGRPYEQYF
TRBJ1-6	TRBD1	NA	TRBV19	TGTGCCAGTAGTCCTCGACAGGGGCCACAATTTTCATCACCCCTCCACTTT	CASSPRQGPQFSSPLHF
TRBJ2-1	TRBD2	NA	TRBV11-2	TGTGCCAGCAGCTTAGTACTAGCGGGCAATGAGCAGTTCTTC	CASSLVLAGNEQFF
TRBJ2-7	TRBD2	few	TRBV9	TGTGCCAGCAGCGTAGATTGTCGGGCTAGCGGGGGGGGGAGCTCCTACGAGCAGTACTTC	CASSVDCRASGGGSSYEQYF
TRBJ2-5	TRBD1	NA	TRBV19	TGTGCCAGTAGAAAGGGACAGGGCCAGACCCAGTACTTC	CASRKGQGQTQYF
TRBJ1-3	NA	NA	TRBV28	TGTGCCAGCAGCCCGGTCCCAACTGGAAACACCATATATTTT	CASSPVPTGNTIYF
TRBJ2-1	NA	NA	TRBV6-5	TGTGCCAGCAGTGGCCGGGGCTACAATGAGCAGTTCTTC	CASSGRGYNEQFF
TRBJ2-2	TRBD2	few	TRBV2	TGTGCCAGCCGGGGGGGACAAGACACCGGGGAGCTGTTTTTT	CASRGGQDTGELFF
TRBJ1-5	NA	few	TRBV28	TGTGCCAGCAGTTTAACACATGATCAGCCCCAGCATTTT	CASSLTHDQPQHF
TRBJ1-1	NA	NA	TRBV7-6	TGTGCCAGCAGCTTAGATGAGGGCCCGTACACTGAAGCTTTCTTT	CASSLDEGPYTEAFF
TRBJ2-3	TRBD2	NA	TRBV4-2	TGTGCCAGCAGCCAAGACGGGACTAGCGGGGGAGATACGCAGTATTTT	CASSQDGTSGGDTQYF
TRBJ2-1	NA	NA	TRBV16	TGTGCCAGCAGCCAATCCTGGCGGGACAATGAGCAGTTCTTC	CASSQSWRDNEQFF
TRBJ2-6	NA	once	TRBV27	TGTGCCAGCGGCCGGTACAGGGCTACTGGGGCCAACGTCCTGACTTTC	CASGRYRATGANVLTF
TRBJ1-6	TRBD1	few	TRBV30	TGTGCCTGGGGCCGGGGCACAGGGGGTCGCTCACCCCTCCACTTT	CAWGRGTGGRSPLHF
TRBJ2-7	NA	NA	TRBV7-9	TGTGCCAGCAGCTTAGAAATAACCTACGAGCAGTACTTC	CASSLEITYEQYF